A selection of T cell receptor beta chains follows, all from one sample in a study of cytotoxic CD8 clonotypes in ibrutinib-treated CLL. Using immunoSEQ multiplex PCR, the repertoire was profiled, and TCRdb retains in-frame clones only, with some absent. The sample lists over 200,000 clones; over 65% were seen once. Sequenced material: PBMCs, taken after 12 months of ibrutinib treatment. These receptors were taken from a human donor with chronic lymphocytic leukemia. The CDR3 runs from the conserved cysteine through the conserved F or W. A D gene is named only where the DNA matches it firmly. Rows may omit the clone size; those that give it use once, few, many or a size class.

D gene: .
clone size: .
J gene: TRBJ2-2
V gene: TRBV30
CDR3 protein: CAWSAMLVSTGELFF
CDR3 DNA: TGTGCCTGGAGCGCCATGCTAGTTTCCACCGGGGAGCTGTTTTTT

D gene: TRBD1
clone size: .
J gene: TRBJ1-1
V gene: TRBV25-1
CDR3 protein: CASRALPGQGAMNTEAFF
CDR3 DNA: TGTGCCAGCAGAGCCCTCCCGGGACAGGGGGCCATGAACACTGAAGCTTTCTTT

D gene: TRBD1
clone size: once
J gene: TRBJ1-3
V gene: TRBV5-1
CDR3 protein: CASSLVPGTGPGNTIYF
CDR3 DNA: TGCGCCAGCAGCTTGGTCCCCGGGACAGGCCCTGGAAACACCATATATTTT

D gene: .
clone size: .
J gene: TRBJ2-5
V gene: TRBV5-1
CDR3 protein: CASQHTGPKETQYF
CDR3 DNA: TGCGCCAGCCAACACACCGGGCCAAAAGAGACCCAGTACTTC

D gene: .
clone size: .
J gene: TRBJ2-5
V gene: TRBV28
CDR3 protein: CASGPNGVETQYF
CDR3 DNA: TGTGCCAGCGGGCCAAACGGGGTCGAGACCCAGTACTTC

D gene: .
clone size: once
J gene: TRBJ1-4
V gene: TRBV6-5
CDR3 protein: CASSRQLNEKLFF
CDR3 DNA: TGTGCCAGCTCTCGACAGCTCAATGAAAAACTGTTTTTT

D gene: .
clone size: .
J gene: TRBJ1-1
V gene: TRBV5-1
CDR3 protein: CASSLGATSPMNTEAFF
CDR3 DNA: TGCGCCAGCAGCTTGGGGGCTACCTCGCCCATGAACACTGAAGCTTTCTTT

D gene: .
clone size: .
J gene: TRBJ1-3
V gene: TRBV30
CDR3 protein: CAWSWESGNTIYF
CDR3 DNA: TGTGCCTGGAGTTGGGAATCTGGAAACACCATATATTTT

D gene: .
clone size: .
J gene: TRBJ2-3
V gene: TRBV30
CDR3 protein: CAWSVLVGGITDTQYF
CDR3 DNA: TGTGCCTGGAGTGTACTCGTCGGCGGGATCACAGATACGCAGTATTTT

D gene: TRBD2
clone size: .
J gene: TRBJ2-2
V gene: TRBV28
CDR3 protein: CASSFFSGRTTGELFF
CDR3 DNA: TGTGCCAGCAGTTTCTTTAGCGGGAGAACCACCGGGGAGCTGTTTTTT

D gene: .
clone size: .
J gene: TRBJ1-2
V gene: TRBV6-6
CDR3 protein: CAISRDGTNYGYTF
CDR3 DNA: TGTGCCATCTCCCGGGACGGGACTAACTATGGCTACACCTTC

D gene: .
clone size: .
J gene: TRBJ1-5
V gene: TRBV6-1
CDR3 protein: CASRWLPGDWQPQHF
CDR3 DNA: TGTGCCAGCCGGTGGTTACCGGGGGATTGGCAGCCCCAGCATTTT

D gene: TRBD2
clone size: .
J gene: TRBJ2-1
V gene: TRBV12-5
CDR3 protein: CASAIGTTGGDEQFF
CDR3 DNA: TGTGCTAGTGCCATCGGGACTACCGGGGGGGATGAGCAGTTCTTC

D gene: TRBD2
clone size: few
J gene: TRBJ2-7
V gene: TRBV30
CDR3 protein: CAWRLAGVSEQYF
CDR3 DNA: TGTGCCTGGAGACTAGCGGGAGTATCCGAGCAGTACTTC

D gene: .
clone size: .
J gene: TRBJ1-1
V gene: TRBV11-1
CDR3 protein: CASSLTLDRQLF
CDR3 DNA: TGTGCCAGCAGCTTAACTCTGGACCGACAACTCTTT

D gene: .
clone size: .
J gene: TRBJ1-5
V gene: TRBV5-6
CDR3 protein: CASSLWGSNQPQHF
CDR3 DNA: TGTGCCAGCAGCTTGTGGGGTAGCAATCAGCCCCAGCATTTT

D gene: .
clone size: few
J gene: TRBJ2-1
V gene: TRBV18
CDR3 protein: CASSRGQSSYNEQFF
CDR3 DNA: TGTGCCAGCTCACGCGGGCAAAGCTCCTACAATGAGCAGTTCTTC

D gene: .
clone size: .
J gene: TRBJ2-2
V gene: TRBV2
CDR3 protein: CASGAVWNTGELFF
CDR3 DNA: TGTGCCAGCGGGGCGGTTTGGAACACCGGGGAGCTGTTTTTT

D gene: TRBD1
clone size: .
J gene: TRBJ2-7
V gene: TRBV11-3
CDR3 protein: CASRQKKDRGCEQYF
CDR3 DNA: TGTGCCAGCAGACAGAAGAAGGACAGGGGGTGCGAGCAGTACTTC

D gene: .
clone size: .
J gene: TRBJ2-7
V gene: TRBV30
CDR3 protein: CAWRGEIAGYEQYF
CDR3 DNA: TGTGCCTGGAGGGGAGAGATAGCAGGTTACGAGCAGTACTTC

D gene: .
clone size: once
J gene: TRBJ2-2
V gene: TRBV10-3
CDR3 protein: CAISGYANTGELFF
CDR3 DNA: TGTGCCATCAGTGGCTACGCGAACACCGGGGAGCTGTTTTTT

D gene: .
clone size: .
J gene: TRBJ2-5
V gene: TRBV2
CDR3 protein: CASARGADSVQTQYF
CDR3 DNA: TGTGCCAGCGCCAGAGGGGCGGACTCGGTGCAGACCCAGTACTTC